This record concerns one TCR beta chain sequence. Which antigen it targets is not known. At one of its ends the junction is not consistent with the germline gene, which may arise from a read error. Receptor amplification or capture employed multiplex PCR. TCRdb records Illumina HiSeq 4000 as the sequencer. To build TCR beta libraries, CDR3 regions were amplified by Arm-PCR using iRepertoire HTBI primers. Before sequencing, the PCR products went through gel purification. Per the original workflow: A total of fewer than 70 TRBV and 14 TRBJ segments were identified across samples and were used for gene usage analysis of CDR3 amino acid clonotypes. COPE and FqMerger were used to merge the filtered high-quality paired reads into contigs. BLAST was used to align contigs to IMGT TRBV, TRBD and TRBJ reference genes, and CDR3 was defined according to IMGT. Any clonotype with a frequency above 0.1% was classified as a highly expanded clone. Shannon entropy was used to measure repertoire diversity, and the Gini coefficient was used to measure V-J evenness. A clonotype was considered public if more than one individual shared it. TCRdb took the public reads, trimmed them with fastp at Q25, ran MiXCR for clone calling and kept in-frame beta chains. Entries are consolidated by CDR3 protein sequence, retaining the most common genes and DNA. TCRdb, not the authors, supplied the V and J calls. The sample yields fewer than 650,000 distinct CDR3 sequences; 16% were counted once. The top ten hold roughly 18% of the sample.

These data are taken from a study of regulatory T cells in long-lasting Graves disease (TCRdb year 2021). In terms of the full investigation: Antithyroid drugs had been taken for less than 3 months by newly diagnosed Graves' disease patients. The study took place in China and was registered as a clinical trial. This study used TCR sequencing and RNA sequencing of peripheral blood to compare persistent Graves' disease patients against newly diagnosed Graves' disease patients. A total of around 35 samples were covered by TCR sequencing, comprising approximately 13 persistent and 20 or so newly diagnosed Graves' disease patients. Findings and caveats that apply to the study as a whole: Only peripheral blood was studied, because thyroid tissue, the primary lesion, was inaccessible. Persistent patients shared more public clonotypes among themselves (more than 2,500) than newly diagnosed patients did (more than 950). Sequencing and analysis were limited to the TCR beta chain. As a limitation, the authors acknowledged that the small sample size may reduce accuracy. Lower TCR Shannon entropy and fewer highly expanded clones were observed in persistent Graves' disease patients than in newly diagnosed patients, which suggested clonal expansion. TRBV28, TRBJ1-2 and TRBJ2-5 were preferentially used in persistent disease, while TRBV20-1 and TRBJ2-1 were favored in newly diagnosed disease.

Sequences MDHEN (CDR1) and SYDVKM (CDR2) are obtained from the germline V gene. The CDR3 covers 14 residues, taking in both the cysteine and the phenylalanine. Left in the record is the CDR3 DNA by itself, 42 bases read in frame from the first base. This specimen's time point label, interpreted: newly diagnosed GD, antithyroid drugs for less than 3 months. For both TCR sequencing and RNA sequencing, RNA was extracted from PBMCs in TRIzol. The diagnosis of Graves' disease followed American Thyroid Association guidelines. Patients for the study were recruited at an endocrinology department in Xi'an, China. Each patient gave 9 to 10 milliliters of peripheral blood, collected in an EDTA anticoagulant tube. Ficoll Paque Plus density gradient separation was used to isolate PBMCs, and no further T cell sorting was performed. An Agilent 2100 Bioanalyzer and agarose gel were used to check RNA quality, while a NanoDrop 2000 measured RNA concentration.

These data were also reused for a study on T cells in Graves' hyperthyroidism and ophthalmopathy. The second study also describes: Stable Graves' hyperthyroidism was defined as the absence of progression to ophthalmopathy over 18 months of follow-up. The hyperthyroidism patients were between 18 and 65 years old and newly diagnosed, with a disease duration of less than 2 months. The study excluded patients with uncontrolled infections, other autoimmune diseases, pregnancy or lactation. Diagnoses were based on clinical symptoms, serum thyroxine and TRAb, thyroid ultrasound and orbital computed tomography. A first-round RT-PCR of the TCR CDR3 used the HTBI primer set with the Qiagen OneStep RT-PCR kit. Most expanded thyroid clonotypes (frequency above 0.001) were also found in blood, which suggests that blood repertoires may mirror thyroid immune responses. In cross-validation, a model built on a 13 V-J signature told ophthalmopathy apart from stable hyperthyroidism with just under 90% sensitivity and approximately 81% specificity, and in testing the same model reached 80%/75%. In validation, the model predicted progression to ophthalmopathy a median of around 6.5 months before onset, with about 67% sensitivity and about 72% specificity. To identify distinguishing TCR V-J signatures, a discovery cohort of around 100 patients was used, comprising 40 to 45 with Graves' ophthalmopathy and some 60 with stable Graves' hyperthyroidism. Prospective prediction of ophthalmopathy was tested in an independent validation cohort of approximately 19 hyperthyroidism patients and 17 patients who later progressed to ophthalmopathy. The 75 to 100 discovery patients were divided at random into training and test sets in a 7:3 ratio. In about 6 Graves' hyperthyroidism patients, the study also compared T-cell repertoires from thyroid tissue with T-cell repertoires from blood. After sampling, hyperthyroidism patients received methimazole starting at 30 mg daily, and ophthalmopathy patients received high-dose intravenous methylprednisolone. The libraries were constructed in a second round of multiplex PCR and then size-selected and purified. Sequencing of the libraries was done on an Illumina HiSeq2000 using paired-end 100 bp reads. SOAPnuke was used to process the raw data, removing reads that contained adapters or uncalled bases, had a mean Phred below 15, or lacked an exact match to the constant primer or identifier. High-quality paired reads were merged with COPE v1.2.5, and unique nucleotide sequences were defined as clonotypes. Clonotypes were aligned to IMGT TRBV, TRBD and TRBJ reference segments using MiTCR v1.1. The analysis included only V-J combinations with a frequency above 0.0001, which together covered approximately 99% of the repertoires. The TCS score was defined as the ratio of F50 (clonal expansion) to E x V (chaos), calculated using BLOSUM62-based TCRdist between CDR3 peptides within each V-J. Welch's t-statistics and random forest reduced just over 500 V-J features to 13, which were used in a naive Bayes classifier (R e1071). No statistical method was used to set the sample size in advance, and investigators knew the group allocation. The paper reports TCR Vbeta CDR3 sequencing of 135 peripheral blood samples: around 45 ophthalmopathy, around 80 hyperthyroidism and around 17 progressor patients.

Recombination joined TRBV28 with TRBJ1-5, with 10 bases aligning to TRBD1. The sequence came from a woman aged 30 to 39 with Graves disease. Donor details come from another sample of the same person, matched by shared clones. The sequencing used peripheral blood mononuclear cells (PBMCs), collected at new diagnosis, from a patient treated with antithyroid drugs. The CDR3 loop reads CTSSFGQGVQPQHF. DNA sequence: TGTACCAGCAGTTTCGGACAGGGGGTTCAGCCCCAGCATTTT.